This is a list of T cell receptor beta chains from one sample in a study of Ad26.COV2.S vaccination and SARS-CoV-2 variants. Sequencing used immunoSEQ multiplex PCR; TCRdb keeps in-frame clones, though not all of them. There are approximately 450,000 clones in the sample; roughly 90% occur only once, and 9% to 15% lies in the top ten. The sequences come from peripheral blood, collected in a trial of Ad26.COV2.S vaccine versus placebo. The receptors stem from a person between 18 and 60 years old who received the Ad26.COV2.S COVID-19 vaccine or a placebo. Both conserved end residues are part of each CDR3. The D gene is left open where the match is weak. Some rows have no size entry. The others give once, few or many, or a class for an expanded clone.

V gene,clone size,J gene,D gene,CDR3 DNA,CDR3 protein
TRBV5-1,.,TRBJ2-7,TRBD1,TGCGCCAGCAGCCGGGAAGGGACAGGGCCAACCTACGAGCAGTACTTC,CASSREGTGPTYEQYF
TRBV6-5,.,TRBJ1-1,.,TGTGCCAGCAGTTACTCCAGGGGCTTAAGCACTGAAGCTTTCTTT,CASSYSRGLSTEAFF
TRBV19,.,TRBJ1-1,TRBD1,TGTGCCAGTAGTATGCGGACAGGGGGTACTGAAGCTTTCTTT,CASSMRTGGTEAFF
TRBV6-5,.,TRBJ1-6,TRBD1,TGTGCCAGCAGCCACCGGACAGGGTATAATTCACCCCTCCACTTT,CASSHRTGYNSPLHF
TRBV30,.,TRBJ2-7,.,TGTGCCTGGAGTGTTGGCAGGGGGGGACCCTACGAGCAGTACTTC,CAWSVGRGGPYEQYF
TRBV7-6,.,TRBJ2-2,.,TGTGCCAGCAGCTTATCGACGAACACCGGGGAGCTGTTTTTT,CASSLSTNTGELFF
TRBV24-1,.,TRBJ1-5,.,TGTGCCACCAGTGGTAGGGTTTTCGGTCAGCCCCAGCATTTT,CATSGRVFGQPQHF
TRBV2,.,TRBJ1-5,.,TGTGCCAGCAGTGACGGGCGGACGACGGCCCAGCATTTT,CASSDGRTTAQHF
TRBV19,.,TRBJ1-4,TRBD1,TGTGCCAGTGTGCCGGGACAGGGGGCAACTAATGAAAAACTGTTTTTT,CASVPGQGATNEKLFF
TRBV6-2/TRBV6-3,.,TRBJ2-3,.,TGTGCCAGCAGTTACGCTAGCAGGCCATCAGATACGCAGTATTTT,CASSYASRPSDTQYF
TRBV27,.,TRBJ2-5,TRBD1,TGTGCCAGCAGGCCGTCACAGGGGGCGCGTGAGACCCAGTACTTC,CASRPSQGARETQYF
TRBV1,.,TRBJ1-4,.,TGCACCAGCAGCCAAGAGACCCTCAGGGACCGCCGAGTGAGTCGTGGGAAGAATGAAAAACTGTTTTTT,CTSSQETLRDRRVSRGKNEKLFF
TRBV7-9,.,TRBJ2-7,.,TGTGCCAGCAGCCACATGGGAGAGGGGGTGTGGGAGCAGTACTTC,CASSHMGEGVWEQYF
TRBV5-8,once,TRBJ2-1,TRBD2,TGTGCCAGCAGCTTGGCCAGGGTAGCGGGAGAAGATGAGCAGTTCTTC,CASSLARVAGEDEQFF
TRBV6-2/TRBV6-3,.,TRBJ2-7,TRBD2,TGTGCCAGCAGTTTTGAAGTTGGGACTAGCGGGCTTAAAGGATCCTACGAGCAGTACTTC,CASSFEVGTSGLKGSYEQYF
TRBV2,.,TRBJ2-7,TRBD2,TGTGCCAGTCACCCCACTAGCGCCGCTTACGAGCAGTACTTC,CASHPTSAAYEQYF
TRBV28,.,TRBJ1-4,TRBD1,TGTGCCAGTACTCCGACCCTTTTACAGGGGGCTAAGGGAAAACTGTTTTTT,CASTPTLLQGAKGKLFF
TRBV19,.,TRBJ1-5,.,TGTGCCAGTAGTATAGGAGGTTATAGCAATCAGCCCCAGCATTTT,CASSIGGYSNQPQHF
TRBV4-3,once,TRBJ1-5,.,TGCGCCAGCAGCCAAGATACACGGCAGCCCCAGCATTTT,CASSQDTRQPQHF
TRBV5-1,.,TRBJ2-7,TRBD2,TGCGCCAGCAGCGGCTTGGGAGGGCCCTACGAGCAGTACTTC,CASSGLGGPYEQYF
TRBV29-1,.,TRBJ1-1,.,TGCAGCGTTCGGACTGGAACGAACACTGAAGCTTTCTTT,CSVRTGTNTEAFF
TRBV15,.,TRBJ2-1,TRBD2,TGTGCCACCAGCAGAGGCGGACTAGCGGGAGGGTTGAATGAGCAGTTCTTC,CATSRGGLAGGLNEQFF
TRBV4-2,.,TRBJ2-2,.,TGTGCCAGCAGCCAAGATTTAACACAGGTTGGGGAGCTGTTTTTT,CASSQDLTQVGELFF
TRBV4-2,.,TRBJ1-1,.,TGTGCCAGCAGCCAAGATGGGGAGGCGGACACTGAAGCTTTCTTT,CASSQDGEADTEAFF
TRBV6-4,once,TRBJ1-1,.,TGTGCCAGCAGTGAGGGCAGAAACACTGAAGCTTTCTTT,CASSEGRNTEAFF
TRBV6-2/TRBV6-3,.,TRBJ1-1,.,TGTGCCAGCAGCCGGGACCTGGAGGCTTTCTTT,CASSRDLEAFF
TRBV29-1,.,TRBJ1-1,.,TGCAGCGTTGAATTTTTCCAAGAAGCTTTCTTT,CSVEFFQEAFF
TRBV6-5,.,TRBJ2-7,TRBD1,TGTGCCAGCTCCAATTCGGGGACAGGGACGTACTTC,CASSNSGTGTYF
TRBV19,.,TRBJ2-6,.,TGTGCCAGTGTGGAGGACAGCCGCTCTGGGGCCAACGTCCTGACTTTC,CASVEDSRSGANVLTF